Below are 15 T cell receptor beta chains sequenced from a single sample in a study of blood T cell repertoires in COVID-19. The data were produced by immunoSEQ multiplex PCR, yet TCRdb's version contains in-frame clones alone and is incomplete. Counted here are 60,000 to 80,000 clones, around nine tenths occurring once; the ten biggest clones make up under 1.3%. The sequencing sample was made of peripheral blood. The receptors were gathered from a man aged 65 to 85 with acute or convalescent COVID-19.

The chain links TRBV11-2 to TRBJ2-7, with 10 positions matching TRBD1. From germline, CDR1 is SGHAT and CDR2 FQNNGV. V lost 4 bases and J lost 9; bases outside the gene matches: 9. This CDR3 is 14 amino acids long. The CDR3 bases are TGTGCCAGCAGCTCGGGACAGGGGAGGAACCGGCAGTACTTC. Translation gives CASSSGQGRNRQYF.

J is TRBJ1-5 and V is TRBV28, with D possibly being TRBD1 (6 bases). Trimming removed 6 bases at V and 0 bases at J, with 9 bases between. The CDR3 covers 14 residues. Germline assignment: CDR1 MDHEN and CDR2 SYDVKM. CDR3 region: CASRTGFSNQPQHF. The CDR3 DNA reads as TGTGCCAGCAGGACAGGTTTTAGCAATCAGCCCCAGCATTTT.

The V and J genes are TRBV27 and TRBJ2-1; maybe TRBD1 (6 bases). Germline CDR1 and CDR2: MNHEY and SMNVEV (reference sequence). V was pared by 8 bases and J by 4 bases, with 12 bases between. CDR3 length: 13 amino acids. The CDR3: CASGGQRYNEQFF. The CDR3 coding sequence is TGTGCCAGCGGAGGACAGCGTTACAATGAGCAGTTCTTC.

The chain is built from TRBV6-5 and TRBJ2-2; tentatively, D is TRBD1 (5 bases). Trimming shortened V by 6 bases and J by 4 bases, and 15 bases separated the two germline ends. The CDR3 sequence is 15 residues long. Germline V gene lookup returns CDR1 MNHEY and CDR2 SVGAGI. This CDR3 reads CASSRLTVATGELFF. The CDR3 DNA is TGTGCCAGCAGCCGCCTGACAGTAGCCACCGGGGAGCTGTTTTTT.

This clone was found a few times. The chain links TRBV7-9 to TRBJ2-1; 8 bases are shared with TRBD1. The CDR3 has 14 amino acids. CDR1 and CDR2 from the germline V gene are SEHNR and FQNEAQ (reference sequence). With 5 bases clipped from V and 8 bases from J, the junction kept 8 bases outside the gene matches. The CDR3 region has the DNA TGTGCCAGCAGCCCATGGACAGGGTGGTATGAGCAGTTCTTC. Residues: CASSPWTGWYEQFF. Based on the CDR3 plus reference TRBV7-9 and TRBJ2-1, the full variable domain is DTGVSQNPRHKITKRGQNVTFRCDPISEHNRLYWYRQTLGQGPEFLTYFQNEAQLEKSRLLSDRFSAERPKGSFSTLEIQRTEQGDSAMYLCASSPWTGWYEQFFGPGTRLTVL.

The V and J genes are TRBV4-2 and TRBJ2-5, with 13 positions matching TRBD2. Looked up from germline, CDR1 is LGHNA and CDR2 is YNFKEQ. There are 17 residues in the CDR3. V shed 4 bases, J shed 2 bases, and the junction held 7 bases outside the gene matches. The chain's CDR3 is CASSLGTSGTYQETQYF. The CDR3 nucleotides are TGTGCCAGCAGCCTCGGGACTAGCGGGACCTATCAAGAGACCCAGTACTTC.

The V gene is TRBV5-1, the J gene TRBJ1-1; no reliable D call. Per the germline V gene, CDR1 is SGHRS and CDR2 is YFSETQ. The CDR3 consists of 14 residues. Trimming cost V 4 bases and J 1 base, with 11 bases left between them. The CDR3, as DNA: TGCGCCAGCAGCGGGTGGGGAGAGAACACTGAAGCTTTCTTT. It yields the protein CASSGWGENTEAFF.

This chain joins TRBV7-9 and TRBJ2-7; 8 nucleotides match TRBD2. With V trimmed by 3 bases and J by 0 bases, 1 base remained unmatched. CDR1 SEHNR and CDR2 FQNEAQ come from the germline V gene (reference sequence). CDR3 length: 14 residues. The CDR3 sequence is CASSFGTSSYEQYF. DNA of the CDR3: TGTGCCAGCAGCTTTGGGACTAGCTCCTACGAGCAGTACTTC.

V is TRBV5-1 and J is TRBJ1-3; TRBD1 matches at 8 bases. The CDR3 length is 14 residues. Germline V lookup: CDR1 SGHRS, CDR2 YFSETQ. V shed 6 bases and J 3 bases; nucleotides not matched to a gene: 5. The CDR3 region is CASTSDRGGNTIYF. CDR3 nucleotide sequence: TGCGCCAGCACTTCTGACAGGGGTGGAAACACCATATATTTT.

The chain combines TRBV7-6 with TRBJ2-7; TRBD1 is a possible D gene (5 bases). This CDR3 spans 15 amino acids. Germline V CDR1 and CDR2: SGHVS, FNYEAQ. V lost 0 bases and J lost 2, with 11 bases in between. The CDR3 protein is CASSLASTAAYEQYF. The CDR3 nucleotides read TGTGCCAGCAGCTTAGCGTCGACAGCAGCCTACGAGCAGTACTTC.

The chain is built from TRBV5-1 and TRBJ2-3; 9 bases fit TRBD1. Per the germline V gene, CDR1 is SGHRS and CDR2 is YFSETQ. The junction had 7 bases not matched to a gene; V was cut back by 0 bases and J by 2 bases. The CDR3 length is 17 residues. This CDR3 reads CASSLAAGQGFTDTQYF. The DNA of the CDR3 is TGCGCCAGCAGCTTGGCCGCGGGACAGGGTTTCACAGATACGCAGTATTTT. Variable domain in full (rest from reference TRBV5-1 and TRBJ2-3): KAGVTQTPRYLIKTRGQQVTLSCSPISGHRSVSWYQQTPGQGLQFLFEYFSETQRNKGNFPGRFSGRQFSNSRSEMNVSTLELGDSALYLCASSLAAGQGFTDTQYFGPGTRLTVL.

The CDR3 here is CASSLGRGGYGYTF. The CDR3 bases are TGTGCCAGCAGCTTAGGGCGCGGGGGCTATGGCTACACCTTC. The chain has TRBV11-2 and TRBJ1-2; D possibly corresponds to TRBD1 (5 bases). There are 14 residues in the CDR3. Per the germline V gene, CDR1 is SGHAT and CDR2 is FQNNGV. The V end lost 1 base, the J end lost 4 bases, and 10 bases lay between the germline ends. The whole variable domain, filled in from reference TRBV11-2 and TRBJ1-2, reads EAGVAQSPRYKIIEKRQSVAFWCNPISGHATLYWYQQILGQGPKLLIQFQNNGVVDDSQLPKDRFSAERLKGVDSTLKIQPAKLEDSAVYLCASSLGRGGYGYTFGSGTRLTVV.

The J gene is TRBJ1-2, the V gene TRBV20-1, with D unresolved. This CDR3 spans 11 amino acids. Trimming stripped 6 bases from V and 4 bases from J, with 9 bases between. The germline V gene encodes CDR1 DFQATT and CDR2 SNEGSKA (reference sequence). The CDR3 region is CSALSGYGYTF. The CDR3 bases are TGCAGTGCCTTGTCGGGCTATGGCTACACCTTC.

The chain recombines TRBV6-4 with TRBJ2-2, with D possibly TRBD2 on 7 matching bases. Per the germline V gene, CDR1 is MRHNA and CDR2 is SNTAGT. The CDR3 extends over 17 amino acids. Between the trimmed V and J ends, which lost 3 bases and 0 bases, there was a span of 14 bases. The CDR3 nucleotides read TGTGCCAGCAGTGAAGTAGGGGGGGGCGCGAACACCGGGGAGCTGTTTTTT. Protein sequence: CASSEVGGGANTGELFF.

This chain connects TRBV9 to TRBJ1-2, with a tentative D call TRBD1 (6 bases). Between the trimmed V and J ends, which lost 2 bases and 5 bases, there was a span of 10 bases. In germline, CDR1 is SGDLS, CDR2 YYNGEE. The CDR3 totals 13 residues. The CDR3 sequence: CASSVGTGYGYTF. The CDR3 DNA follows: TGTGCCAGCAGCGTGGGAACAGGGTATGGCTACACCTTC.